The 21 T cell receptor beta chains given below trace back to one sample, sequenced in a study of patients and donors after allogeneic stem cell transplantation. TCRdb redid the calling of the RT-PCR reads with MiXCR, one entry per CDR3 protein. The sample has 920,000 or so distinct CDR3 sequences; roughly 18% are singletons. The material sequenced was blood, either unsorted or a sorted T cell fraction (not recorded which). The source is a human donor who was either an allogeneic HSCT recipient or a stem cell or donor lymphocyte infusion donor (not recorded which). It is not recorded whose cells these are; they may come from a transplant donor.

In its sample, this clonotype was seen many times. The V call is TRBV18, the J call TRBJ2-1; TRBD2 matches 10 bases. V was pared by 8 bases and J by 4 bases, with 8 bases of the junction left unmatched. Germline V lookup: CDR1 KGHSH, CDR2 LQKENI. This CDR3 comprises 15 residues. The CDR3 DNA reads TGTGCCAGCAGCCCCCCTAGCGGGGGATACAATGAGCAGTTCTTC. The encoded protein is CASSPPSGGYNEQFF. Variable domain in full (rest from reference TRBV18 and TRBJ2-1): NAGVMQNPRHLVRRRGQEARLRCSPMKGHSHVYWYRQLPEEGLKFMVYLQKENIIDESGMPKERFSAEFPKEGPSILRIQQVVRGDSAAYFCASSPPSGGYNEQFFGPGTRLTVL.

The sample holds a few counts of this clonotype. The chain combines TRBV12-3 or TRBV12-4 with TRBJ2-3; 8 nucleotides agree with TRBD2. This CDR3 has 17 residues. V shed 2 bases and J 1 base; nucleotides not matched to a gene: 8. CDR3 DNA: TGTGCCAGCAGTTTACAGATCGGGGGGGGCCGCACAGATACGCAGTATTTT. Translation: CASSLQIGGGRTDTQYF.

The chain has TRBV6-1 and TRBJ2-3, with D maybe TRBD1 (6 bases). Germline V gene data show CDR1 as MNHNS and CDR2 as SASEGT. CDR3 length equals 16 residues. V dropped 2 bases and J dropped 4 bases, with 16 bases sitting between them. The CDR3 spells CASSEYVGGSADTQYF. The CDR3 DNA follows: TGTGCCAGCAGTGAATATGTTGGGGGCTCGGCAGATACGCAGTATTTT.

Only a few counts were recorded for this clonotype. The rearrangement uses TRBV12-3 or TRBV12-4 and TRBJ1-1, with TRBD1 matching 7 bases. Trimming at V came to 7 bases and at J to 4 bases, leaving 6 bases not matched to a gene. This CDR3 is built from 13 residues. The CDR3 DNA follows: TGTGCCAGCAACACAGGGGTGGGCACTGAAGCTTTCTTT. It specifies CASNTGVGTEAFF.

This chain uses TRBV3-1 with TRBJ2-1, with D perhaps assigned TRBD1 or TRBD2 (6 bases each). CDR3 length equals 16 residues. CDR1 is LGHDT, CDR2 YNNKEL, per germline (reference sequence). Trimming removed 2 bases at V and 7 bases at J, with 18 bases between. CDR3 protein: CASSQTGAPIGNEQFF. The CDR3 nucleotides read TGTGCCAGCAGCCAAACGGGGGCACCGATAGGAAATGAGCAGTTCTTC.

The chain employs TRBV2 and TRBJ2-1; possible D gene TRBD1, 7 bases. The CDR3 runs 15 residues. With 8 bases removed from V and 4 bases from J, the gap between germline ends came to 18 bases. In germline, CDR1 is SNHLY, CDR2 FYNNEI. CDR3 loop: CASELGGQLYNEQFF. As DNA, the CDR3 is TGTGCCAGCGAACTCGGGGGACAGTTATACAATGAGCAGTTCTTC.

CDR3 in amino acids: CASSLVGGTGLQQYF. The CDR3 DNA is TGTGCCAGCAGCTTGGTCGGGGGGACAGGGCTTCAGCAGTACTTC. This chain links TRBV25-1 with TRBJ2-7, with 9 bases identical to TRBD1. The CDR3 spans 15 residues. The J segment lost 8 bases and the V segment lost 6 bases, leaving 14 bases of the junction unmatched. Per germline, CDR1 MGHDK and CDR2 SYGVNS.

The CDR3 loop reads CASSLAGNSGGADTQYF. DNA for the CDR3: TGTGCCAGCAGCTTAGCTGGTAATAGCGGGGGGGCAGATACGCAGTATTTT. The chain uses TRBV7-2 and TRBJ2-3; 11 bases map to TRBD2. Germline V gives CDR1 SGHTA, CDR2 FQGNSA. This CDR3 contains 17 residues. The ends lost 0 bases at V and 4 bases at J; junction bases unmatched: 6.

This clonotype was detected a few times. This chain uses TRBV9 with TRBJ2-2; 12 bases are shared with TRBD2. Germline V lookup: CDR1 SGDLS, CDR2 YYNGEE. The length of the CDR3 is 17 residues. J gave up 2 bases and V 4 bases, and 6 bases lay outside the gene matches. DNA for the CDR3: TGTGCCAGCAGCCCGACTAGCGGGAGAATCAACACCGGGGAGCTGTTTTTT. Amino acids: CASSPTSGRINTGELFF.

This clonotype was picked up a small number of times. The CDR3 nucleotides read TGCAGCGTTGAGGAGACGAAATATGGCTACACCTTC. Amino acid sequence: CSVEETKYGYTF. The rearrangement uses TRBV29-1 and TRBJ1-2; D is unresolved. Trimming left V 3 bases short and J 5 bases short, with 10 bases between. CDR3 size: 12 residues. CDR1 and CDR2 (germline): SQVTM, ANQGSEA.

The gene calls are TRBV5-8 and TRBJ1-3, with D tentatively TRBD1 (5 bases). The V end was cut by 0 bases, the J end by 0 bases, with 10 bases between. CDR1 SGHTS and CDR2 YDEGEE come from the germline V gene. CDR3 size: 16 residues. The CDR3 reads CASSLGQLPSGNTIYF. The CDR3 DNA is TGTGCCAGCAGCTTGGGACAGCTCCCCTCTGGAAACACCATATATTTT.

The chain recombines TRBV5-5 with TRBJ2-1; D is uncertain. Germline CDR1 is SGHKS and CDR2 is YYEKEE (reference sequence). The CDR3 spans 14 residues. Trimming took off 4 bases at V and 8 bases at J, with 16 bases between the two ends. CDR3 amino acids: CASSPPGSFDEQFF. CDR3 in DNA: TGTGCCAGCAGCCCCCCCGGGTCGTTTGATGAGCAGTTCTTC.

In this sample, this clonotype turned up a few times. This chain links TRBV5-1 with TRBJ2-5; D call uncertain. The CDR3 is 15 amino acids. The ends were cut back, 1 base at V and 2 bases at J, with 12 bases in the middle. Germline V lookup: CDR1 SGHRS, CDR2 YFSETQ. DNA of the CDR3: TGCGCCAGCAGCTTGTACCGGGTACCACAAGAGACCCAGTACTTC. It specifies CASSLYRVPQETQYF.

This clonotype occurred a few times. CDR3 loop: CSARDSGGENTEAFF. The CDR3 DNA sequence: TGCAGTGCTAGAGACTCGGGAGGCGAAAACACTGAAGCTTTCTTT. This chain joins TRBV20-1 and TRBJ1-1; D is uncertain. This CDR3 is 15 amino acids long. V lost 0 bases, J lost 2 bases, and 13 bases lay in between. Germline lookup yields CDR1 DFQATT and CDR2 SNEGSKA (reference sequence).

The chain carries TRBV14 and TRBJ2-3; TRBD1 agrees at 7 bases. Germline assignment: CDR1 SGHDN and CDR2 FVKESK. The CDR3 is 16 residues long. With V trimmed by 3 bases and J by 0 bases, 6 bases remained unmatched. The CDR3 loop is CASSHVVDRSTDTQYF. CDR3 in DNA: TGTGCCAGCAGCCATGTCGTGGACAGGAGCACAGATACGCAGTATTTT.

This clonotype was counted between two and nine times. The chain combines TRBV7-6 with TRBJ2-7, with 8 bases matching TRBD1. Germline V lookup: CDR1 SGHVS, CDR2 FNYEAQ. J gave up 0 bases and V 5 bases, and 9 bases lay outside the gene matches. The length of the CDR3 is 16 residues. The CDR3 reads CASSPVGGTGSYEQYF. The CDR3 DNA reads as TGTGCCAGCAGCCCAGTTGGAGGGACAGGCTCCTACGAGCAGTACTTC.

The table lists this clonotype with a few counts. V is TRBV7-2 and J is TRBJ1-1, with TRBD1 matching over 7 bases. V shed 7 bases, J shed 1 base, and the junction held 9 bases outside the gene matches. The CDR3 runs to 15 residues. Germline V lookup: CDR1 SGHTA, CDR2 FQGNSA. The CDR3 nucleotides are TGTGCCAGCACCATTGAGACAGGGCGGAACACTGAAGCTTTCTTT. It encodes CASTIETGRNTEAFF.

The rearrangement uses TRBV3-1 and TRBJ2-3, with 13 positions matching TRBD2. Trimming at V came to 5 bases and at J to 4 bases, leaving 9 bases not matched to a gene. CDR1 LGHDT and CDR2 YNNKEL come from the germline V gene (reference sequence). This CDR3 has 17 residues. CDR3 region: CASSAWTSGSIADTQYF. The CDR3 DNA follows: TGTGCCAGCAGCGCTTGGACTAGCGGGAGTATTGCAGATACGCAGTATTTT.

The chain recombines TRBV12-3 or TRBV12-4 with TRBJ2-3; 10 nucleotides align to TRBD2. CDR3 length equals 15 residues. Unmatched junction bases numbered 12, after V lost 9 bases and J lost 6 bases. The CDR3 is CASKESGRAPDTQYF. CDR3 in DNA: TGTGCCAGTAAGGAAAGCGGGAGGGCCCCCGATACGCAGTATTTT.

Remarks on this clonotype: A junction end diverges from the germline sequence, so it may reflect a read error. The rearrangement joins TRBV6-1 to TRBJ2-3, with 9 bases lining up with TRBD2. The CDR3 is made up of 14 amino acids. Germline values: CDR1 MNHNS, CDR2 SASEGT. The CDR3 reads CATSPAGGTDTQYF. The CDR3 region has the DNA TGTGCCACCAGTCCAGCGGGGGGTACGGATACGCAGTATTTT.

The chain combines TRBV13 with TRBJ2-3; 9 bases map to TRBD2. Germline V gene lookup returns CDR1 PRHDT and CDR2 FYEKMQ (reference sequence). V lost 4 bases to trimming and J lost 4 bases; unmatched junction nucleotides: 15. There are 18 residues in the CDR3. The CDR3 spells CASSWRAGGPFAADTQYF. CDR3 nucleotide sequence: TGTGCCAGCAGCTGGAGGGCGGGAGGGCCTTTCGCGGCAGATACGCAGTATTTT.